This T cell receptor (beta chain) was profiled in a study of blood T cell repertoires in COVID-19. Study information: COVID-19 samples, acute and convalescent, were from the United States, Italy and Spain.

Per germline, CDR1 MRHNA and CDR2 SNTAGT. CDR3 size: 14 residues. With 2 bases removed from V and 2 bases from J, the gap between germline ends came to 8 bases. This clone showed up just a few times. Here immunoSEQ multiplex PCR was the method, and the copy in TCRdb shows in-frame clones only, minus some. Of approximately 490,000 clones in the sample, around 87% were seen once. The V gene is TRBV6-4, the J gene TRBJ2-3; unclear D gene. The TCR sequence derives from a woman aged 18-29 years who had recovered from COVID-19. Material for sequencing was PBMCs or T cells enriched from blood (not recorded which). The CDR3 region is CASSDGQPTDTQYF. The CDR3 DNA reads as TGTGCCAGCAGTGACGGGCAGCCCACAGATACGCAGTATTTT.